This T cell receptor (beta chain) was observed in a study of cytomegalovirus exposure and HLA in healthy donors. Notes on the study in general: Upon later analysis, TCR association rates were observed to vary by HLA locus, being highest for DRB1 and lowest for HLA-C.

Primers included in the PCR were 60 Vbeta and 13 Jbeta primers. Sequenced by immunoSEQ multiplex PCR; TCRdb stores in-frame clones only, minus some. The table lists 130,000 or so clones, approximately 82% of them singletons. This CDR3 is 14 amino acids long. V lost 0 bases, J lost 9 bases, and 12 bases lay in between. The germline V gene encodes CDR1 GTSNPN and CDR2 SVGIG (reference sequence). Note on this clone: Its antigen is as yet unknown.

The rearrangement links TRBV30 to TRBJ1-6, with unresolved D. Sequencing input: PBMCs. This sequence originates from a middle-aged woman in good health and CMV-seronegative. CDR3 DNA: TGTGCCTGGAGTGTACACCCGGAGGGTTCACCCCTCCACTTT. It yields the protein CAWSVHPEGSPLHF.